Listed here are 8 T cell receptor beta chains from one sample, sequenced in a study of blood T cell repertoires in COVID-19. The table came from immunoSEQ multiplex PCR; TCRdb's copy has only in-frame clones and leaves some out. In the table there are 100,000 to 150,000 clones, approximately 90% of which are singletons. Material: peripheral blood. The receptors here all came from a woman over 75 with acute or convalescent COVID-19.

In its sample, this clone was seen once. The genes are TRBV5-1 and TRBJ2-7, with 7 bases aligning to TRBD1. The CDR3 spans 14 residues. J was trimmed by 3 bases and V by 2 bases; bases with no gene match: 5. CDR1 SGHRS and CDR2 YFSETQ come from the germline V gene. The CDR3 reads CASSFSGTDYEQYF. CDR3 coding DNA: TGCGCCAGCAGCTTTTCCGGGACAGACTACGAGCAGTACTTC.

The chain uses TRBV5-1 and TRBJ2-1; 8 nucleotides align to TRBD2. V dropped 5 bases and J dropped 8; count of bases not matched to a gene: 15. Germline-derived CDR1 and CDR2 are SGHRS and YFSETQ. The CDR3 contains 16 residues. The CDR3 bases are TGCGCCAGCAGTATCAGTAGTACTGCGGGAGGCTATGAGCAGTTCTTC. Translating gives CASSISSTAGGYEQFF.

The CDR3 coding sequence is TGTGCCAGCAAAGAGTTTTTAAGCGGGGAGCTGTTTTTT. It encodes CASKEFLSGELFF. The chain joins TRBV7-9 to TRBJ2-2; D call uncertain. Between the trimmed V and J ends, which lost 7 bases and 7 bases, there was a span of 13 bases. This CDR3 has 13 amino acids. CDR1 is SEHNR and CDR2 is FQNEAQ in the germline V gene (reference sequence).

The rearrangement links TRBV4-1 to TRBJ2-3; 9 nucleotides align to TRBD1. V dropped 0 bases and J dropped 6; count of bases not matched to a gene: 10. This CDR3 has 17 residues. CDR1 MGHRA and CDR2 YSYEKL come from the germline V gene. In DNA, the CDR3 is TGCGCCAGCAGCCAAGATGACAGGGGGGGCGAAGCGGATACGCAGTATTTT. As protein: CASSQDDRGGEADTQYF.

This clone was observed a single time. The rearrangement joins TRBV9 to TRBJ1-4; 9 positions agree with TRBD1. The CDR3 has 15 amino acids. Germline CDR1 and CDR2: SGDLS and YYNGEE. V dropped 3 bases and J dropped 4; count of bases not matched to a gene: 4. CDR3: CASSATGGRNEKLFF. The CDR3 DNA reads TGTGCCAGCAGCGCCACAGGGGGCCGTAATGAAAAACTGTTTTTT.

This sequence joins TRBV2 and TRBJ1-6; D gene ambiguous. Per the germline V gene, CDR1 is SNHLY and CDR2 is FYNNEI. Trimming took 10 bases from V and 7 from J, leaving 17 bases between them. This CDR3 is 14 amino acids long. The CDR3 region has the DNA TGTGCCAATAAAAGAGACACAGCCAATTCACCCCTCCACTTT. It specifies CANKRDTANSPLHF.

This clone came up once. The CDR3 DNA reads TGTGCCAGCAGCCAAGCGGGACTGTCGAACACCGGGGAGCTGTTTTTT. It is translated as CASSQAGLSNTGELFF. V gene TRBV3-1 (or the pseudogene TRBV3-2) combines with J gene TRBJ2-2, with D tentatively TRBD2 (6 bases). Looked up from germline, CDR1 is LGHDT and CDR2 is YNNKEL (reference sequence). V was clipped by 1 base and J by 0 bases, with 9 bases between them. The CDR3 runs to 16 residues.

This sequence joins TRBV28 and TRBJ2-6; 8 bases agree with TRBD1. V lost 1 base, J lost 2 bases, and 1 base stayed unmatched. From germline, CDR1 is MDHEN and CDR2 SYDVKM. The CDR3 spans 16 residues. This CDR3 reads CASSLYRGTGANVLTF. The CDR3 DNA sequence: TGTGCCAGCAGTTTATACAGGGGGACTGGGGCCAACGTCCTGACTTTC.